This TCR beta chain was sequenced during a study of T cell repertoires in cytomegalovirus infection. Findings and limits, study-wide: In two of eight donors, the top clonotype was HLA-C-restricted CMV-specific.

A single record per CDR3 protein comes from TCRdb applying MiXCR to the reads. Altogether roughly 230,000 distinct CDR3 sequences are present, over 15% being singletons, with the ten largest covering around half. This clonotype was observed many times. Its cognate antigen is unknown. From germline, CDR1 is SGHVS and CDR2 FQNEAQ. The CDR3 has 15 amino acids. Trimming cost V 4 bases and J 3 bases, with 13 bases left between them. Sequenced material: CD8+ T cells from PBMCs. V and J are TRBV7-8 and TRBJ2-1, with D tentatively TRBD1 (5 bases). The TCR was taken from a human donor in good health (CMV status not recorded). Some clones in this sample may be carry-over from other donors' samples. CDR3 in DNA: TGTGCCAGCAGCTCGAGACAGAAAATCTACAATGAGCAGTTCTTC. Its protein product is CASSSRQKIYNEQFF. Using reference TRBV7-8 and TRBJ2-1 for the parts outside the CDR3, the full variable domain is GAGVSQSPRYKVAKRGQDVALRCDPISGHVSLFWYQQALGQGPEFLTYFQNEAQLDKSGLPSDRFFAERPEGSVSTLKIQRTQQEDSAVYLCASSSRQKIYNEQFFGPGTRLTVL.